These 30 T cell receptor beta chains came from one sample sequenced in a study of shared clonotypes between healthy human individuals. TCRdb's table, derived via immunoSEQ multiplex PCR, lists solely in-frame clones and lacks some. The profile shows roughly 1 million clones, 65% to 80% of them singletons. The sample comprised memory CD4+ T cells sorted from blood. Subset noted: CD45RA-negative fraction. These receptors all come from a man between 18 and 29 years old in good health.

CDR3 coding DNA: TGTGCCAGCAGCCGGGACAGGGTGACCTATGGCTACACCTTC. It specifies CASSRDRVTYGYTF. The chain is built from TRBV11-2 and TRBJ1-2; 9 bases fit TRBD1. With 5 bases clipped from V and 4 bases from J, the junction kept 5 bases outside the gene matches. The germline V gene has CDR1 SGHAT and CDR2 FQNNGV. The CDR3 runs to 14 residues.

This clone has a handful of counts. The V and J genes are TRBV27 and TRBJ2-7; D may match TRBD1 or TRBD2 (5 bases each). Between the trimmed V and J ends, which lost 4 bases and 0 bases, there was a span of 13 bases. The germline V gene encodes CDR1 MNHEY and CDR2 SMNVEV (reference sequence). CDR3 length: 15 residues. CDR3 nucleotide sequence: TGTGCCAGCAGTTCCGCCGGGGCCCCCTCCTACGAGCAGTACTTC. Its translation: CASSSAGAPSYEQYF.

As concerns this clone: The sample carries other DNA sequences with the same CDR3. This chain links TRBV7-2 with TRBJ2-3; 8 positions agree with TRBD2. This CDR3 has 16 amino acids. The junction had 3 bases not matched to a gene; V was cut back by 1 base and J by 0 bases. CDR1 is SGHTA and CDR2 is FQGNSA in the germline V gene. In DNA, the CDR3 is TGTGCCAGCAGCTTAGTAGCTAGCGGGAGCACAGATACGCAGTATTTT. Amino acid sequence: CASSLVASGSTDTQYF. The variable domain in full, completed from reference TRBV7-2 and TRBJ2-3, reads GAGVSQSPSNKVTEKGKDVELRCDPISGHTALYWYRQSLGQGLEFLIYFQGNSAPDKSGLPSDRFSAERTGGSVSTLTIQRTQQEDSAVYLCASSLVASGSTDTQYFGPGTRLTVL.

The V and J genes are TRBV19 and TRBJ2-7, with a possible D match to TRBD2 (6 bases). Germline CDR1 LNHDA, CDR2 SQIVND (reference sequence). The CDR3 contains 15 residues. V lost 4 bases, J lost 2 bases, and 15 bases lay in between. Here the CDR3 DNA reads TGTGCCAGTAGTAGGGCCGGCGGGGCGACCTACGAGCAGTACTTC. Translating it yields CASSRAGGATYEQYF.

This chain links TRBV25-1 with TRBJ2-5; 9 bases are shared with TRBD1. V was pared by 5 bases and J by 5 bases, with 9 bases of the junction left unmatched. Germline CDR1 MGHDK, CDR2 SYGVNS. The CDR3 is 15 amino acids. CDR3 DNA sequence: TGTGCCAGCAGTCGTATGGGACAGGGTTTTGAGACCCAGTACTTC. This encodes CASSRMGQGFETQYF.

The gene calls are TRBV2 and TRBJ2-5; D is undetermined. The germline V gene has CDR1 SNHLY and CDR2 FYNNEI. The length of the CDR3 is 15 residues. V was clipped by 6 bases and J by 5 bases, with 19 bases between them. The CDR3 sequence is CASSPESKGRETQYF. CDR3 DNA: TGTGCCAGCAGCCCGGAGTCAAAGGGTCGTGAGACCCAGTACTTC.

The table lists this clone with a few counts. The V gene is TRBV18, the J gene TRBJ1-6, with D unresolved. V was pared by 1 base and J by 8 bases, with 6 bases between. The CDR3 length is 13 residues. Germline lookup yields CDR1 KGHSH and CDR2 LQKENI. The CDR3 region has the DNA TGTGCCAGCTCACCACTTCTGGATTCACCCCTCCACTTT. Its translation is CASSPLLDSPLHF.

This clone turned up a few times. The J gene is TRBJ1-1, the V gene TRBV6-5; unclear D gene. Trimming took 6 bases from V and 2 from J, leaving 10 bases between them. Germline-derived CDR1 and CDR2 are MNHEY and SVGAGI. The CDR3 length is 13 residues. Here the CDR3 DNA reads TGTGCCAGCAGCCCACCCAGAAACACTGAAGCTTTCTTT. It yields the protein CASSPPRNTEAFF.

The chain links TRBV4-3 to TRBJ2-1, with 9 bases matching TRBD2. The germline V gene has CDR1 LGHNA and CDR2 YSLEER. Trimming took 1 base from V and 9 from J; bases not matched to a gene: 7. The CDR3 has 15 residues. The CDR3 bases are TGCGCCAGCAGCCAAGTCCTAGCGGGAAGGGGTGAGCAGTTCTTC. Protein: CASSQVLAGRGEQFF.

In its sample, this clone was seen many times. The chain has TRBV2 and TRBJ2-7; D may be TRBD1 or TRBD2 (5 bases each). Trimming took 7 bases from V and 3 from J, leaving 13 bases between them. Germline-derived CDR1 and CDR2 are SNHLY and FYNNEI. The CDR3 contains 13 residues. The CDR3 sequence: CASTIGTVYEQYF. The CDR3 coding sequence is TGTGCCAGCACTATCGGGACGGTCTACGAGCAGTACTTC.

The chain uses TRBV19 and TRBJ2-7, with D possibly TRBD1 on 6 matching bases. This CDR3 comprises 13 residues. Deletions cut 7 bases from V and 2 bases from J, with 12 bases between. Germline V gene lookup returns CDR1 LNHDA and CDR2 SQIVND (reference sequence). The CDR3 nucleotides read TGTGCCAGTAAGGACAGCCGTACCTACGAGCAGTACTTC. Translated: CASKDSRTYEQYF.

The V call is TRBV10-1, the J call TRBJ2-2; perhaps TRBD1 as D (6 bases). CDR1 and CDR2 from the germline V gene are WNHNN and SYGVQD (reference sequence). The germline V and J ends were trimmed by 5 bases and 5 bases, with 12 bases remaining between them. CDR3 length: 14 residues. In nucleotides, the CDR3 is TGCGCCAGCAGTCAAACCGGGACAACCGGGGAGCTGTTTTTT. This sequence encodes CASSQTGTTGELFF.

This chain uses TRBV6-1 with TRBJ1-5, with D possibly matching TRBD1 (5 bases). Between the trimmed V and J ends, which lost 9 bases and 8 bases, there was a span of 17 bases. The CDR3 consists of 13 residues. The germline gives CDR1 MNHNS, CDR2 SASEGT. The CDR3 DNA is TGTGCCAGTTCCCCCCCGGGGCGGGAGCCCCAGCATTTT. Encoded protein: CASSPPGREPQHF.

The chain couples TRBV5-6 to TRBJ1-6; D remains ambiguous. CDR3 length: 15 residues. V was shortened by 0 bases and J by 5 bases, with 9 bases between the two germline ends. CDR1 and CDR2 (germline): SGHDT, YYEEEE. Here the CDR3 reads CASSLASVNNSPLHF. In DNA form, the CDR3 reads TGTGCCAGCAGCTTGGCGTCAGTTAATAATTCACCCCTCCACTTT.

The rearrangement joins TRBV29-1 to TRBJ2-7, with TRBD1 matching over 11 bases. The germline CDR1 and CDR2 sequences are SQVTM and ANQGSEA. V was pared by 7 bases and J by 3 bases, with 11 bases of the junction left unmatched. The CDR3 sequence is 15 residues long. CDR3 in DNA: TGCAGCGCTCAAACCGGGACAGGGGGTGGCTACGAGCAGTACTTC. It translates to CSAQTGTGGGYEQYF.

The CDR3 sequence is CASSLQGAFTDTQYF. The CDR3 coding sequence is TGTGCCAGCAGTCTACAGGGGGCCTTCACAGATACGCAGTATTTT. This chain uses TRBV2 with TRBJ2-3, with 9 bases that match TRBD1. V was clipped by 5 bases and J by 2 bases; unmatched bases: 5. Germline V gene lookup returns CDR1 SNHLY and CDR2 FYNNEI. There are 15 residues in the CDR3.

The rearrangement uses TRBV4-2 and TRBJ2-7, with a possible D match to TRBD2 (5 bases). The CDR3 is made up of 14 amino acids. The ends were cut back, 3 bases at V and 1 base at J, with 10 bases in the middle. Germline CDR1 is LGHNA and CDR2 is YNFKEQ. DNA for the CDR3: TGTGCCAGCAGCCACACTCGACTATCCTACGAGCAGTACTTC. Translated: CASSHTRLSYEQYF.

The genes are TRBV7-9 and TRBJ1-1; D unclear. The V end lost 5 bases, the J end lost 5 bases, and 9 bases lay between the germline ends. Germline assignment: CDR1 SEHNR and CDR2 FQNEAQ (reference sequence). The CDR3 covers 12 residues. The CDR3 reads CASSATRTEAFF. In nucleotides, the CDR3 is TGTGCCAGCAGCGCGACGAGGACTGAAGCTTTCTTT.

The chain has TRBV7-8 and TRBJ2-5; tentative D call: TRBD2 (7 bases). The germline V gene has CDR1 SGHVS and CDR2 FQNEAQ. CDR3 length equals 16 residues. V lost 5 bases to trimming and J lost 2 bases, with 18 bases between them. The CDR3 loop reads CASSRGLGAGQETQYF. The CDR3 DNA reads TGTGCCAGCAGCCGGGGGCTGGGAGCGGGGCAAGAGACCCAGTACTTC.

The chain recombines TRBV29-1 with TRBJ2-5; perhaps TRBD2 as D (5 bases). Matching the DNA end better, TRBJ2-7 makes the J call doubtful. This CDR3 region has 12 residues. Germline lookup yields CDR1 SQVTM and CDR2 ANQGSEA. Here the CDR3 reads CSVVASSYEQYF. The CDR3 DNA sequence: TGCAGCGTTGTAGCGAGCTCCTACGAGCAGTACTTC.

The J gene is TRBJ2-7, the V gene TRBV6-5; 7 bases agree with TRBD1. Losses at the gene ends were 6 bases for V and 5 bases for J; bases not matched to a gene: 10. From germline, CDR1 is MNHEY and CDR2 SVGAGI. This CDR3 has 14 amino acids. CDR3 sequence (DNA): TGTGCCAGCAGCTACCGACAGGGAGCGAACGAGCAGTACTTC. Its translation is CASSYRQGANEQYF.

The rearrangement joins TRBV5-6 to TRBJ1-2; no clear D. Germline loops: CDR1 SGHDT, CDR2 YYEEEE. The CDR3 loop spans 12 amino acids. V was clipped by 1 base and J by 4 bases, with 5 bases between them. In nucleotides, the CDR3 is TGTGCCAGCAGCTTGTACGGCTATGGCTACACCTTC. Its translation is CASSLYGYGYTF.

V usage is TRBV19 and J usage is TRBJ2-2; 10 bases are shared with TRBD2. CDR3 length: 16 amino acids. With 3 bases clipped from V and 1 base from J, the junction kept 2 bases outside the gene matches. Germline V gene lookup returns CDR1 LNHDA and CDR2 SQIVND (reference sequence). CDR3 protein: CASSIRTSGNTGELFF. Here the CDR3 DNA reads TGTGCCAGTAGTATCCGGACTAGCGGGAACACCGGGGAGCTGTTTTTT.

The J gene is TRBJ2-1, the V gene TRBV7-3; D tentatively fits TRBD1 or TRBD2 (5 bases each). The CDR3 contains 15 residues. Deletions cut 8 bases from V and 1 base from J, with 15 bases between. From germline, CDR1 is SGHTA and CDR2 FQGTGA. CDR3 in amino acids: CASGGRGASYNEQFF. For the CDR3, the DNA is TGTGCCAGCGGTGGAAGAGGGGCTTCCTACAATGAGCAGTTCTTC.

The chain has TRBV7-2 and TRBJ2-3; D is ambiguous. There are 15 residues in the CDR3. The germline CDR1 and CDR2 sequences are SGHTA and FQGNSA. With 3 bases removed from V and 7 bases from J, the gap between germline ends came to 17 bases. The CDR3 sequence is CASSLSSGPFYTQYF. CDR3 DNA: TGTGCCAGCAGCTTGTCCTCCGGGCCCTTCTATACGCAGTATTTT.

The chain couples TRBV6-5 to TRBJ2-3; no firm D call. Germline CDR1 reads MNHEY; CDR2 reads SVGAGI. Deletions cut 3 bases from V and 0 bases from J, with 10 bases between. The CDR3 length is 15 residues. The CDR3 DNA reads as TGTGCCAGCAGTTATAGAGGATCTAGCACAGATACGCAGTATTTT. It yields the protein CASSYRGSSTDTQYF.

This chain connects TRBV5-1 to TRBJ2-5, with unresolved D. V lost 2 bases, J lost 5 bases, and 7 bases lay in between. The germline gives CDR1 SGHRS, CDR2 YFSETQ. This CDR3 region has 12 residues. As DNA, the CDR3 is TGCGCCAGCAGCTTTTATGGGGAGACCCAGTACTTC. Its translation: CASSFYGETQYF.

The chain uses TRBV7-8 and TRBJ2-1, with D tentatively TRBD2 (6 bases). V lost 5 bases and J 0 bases, leaving 23 bases between the germline ends. Germline V gene sequence: CDR1 SGHVS, CDR2 FQNEAQ. This CDR3 has 19 amino acids. Written as DNA, the CDR3 is TGTGCCAGCAGCCCCCGGGACTGGAGGACCCCCAGCTCCTACAATGAGCAGTTCTTC. Its protein product is CASSPRDWRTPSSYNEQFF.

Worth noting for this clone: This may arise from a read error, as a much more abundant clone is one base away. The CDR3 region is CASSLAPGNTEAFF. The CDR3 region has the DNA TGCGCCAGCAGCTTGGCCCCGGGGAACACTGAAGCTTTCTTT. V gene TRBV5-1 combines with J gene TRBJ1-1, with D unresolved. CDR3 size: 14 residues. V was cut by 0 bases and J by 1 base, with 7 bases left in between. CDR1 is SGHRS and CDR2 is YFSETQ in the germline V gene.

The chain joins TRBV4-1 to TRBJ1-3; 7 positions agree with TRBD1. V dropped 2 bases and J dropped 0; count of bases not matched to a gene: 13. Germline values: CDR1 MGHRA, CDR2 YSYEKL. The CDR3 loop spans 19 amino acids. The CDR3 loop is CASSQPFRDSKASGNTIYF. In DNA form, the CDR3 reads TGCGCCAGCAGCCAACCCTTTAGGGACAGCAAAGCCTCTGGAAACACCATATATTTT.